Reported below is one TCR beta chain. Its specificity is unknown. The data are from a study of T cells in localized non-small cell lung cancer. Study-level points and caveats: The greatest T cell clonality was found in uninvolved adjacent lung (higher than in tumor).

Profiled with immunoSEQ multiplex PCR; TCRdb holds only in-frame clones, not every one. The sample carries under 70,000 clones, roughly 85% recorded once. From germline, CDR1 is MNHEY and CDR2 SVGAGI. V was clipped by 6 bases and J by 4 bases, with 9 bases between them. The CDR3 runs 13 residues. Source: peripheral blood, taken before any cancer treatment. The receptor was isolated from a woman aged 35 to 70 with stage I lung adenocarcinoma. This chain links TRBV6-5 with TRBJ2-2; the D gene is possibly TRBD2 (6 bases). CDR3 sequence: CASRRDSTGELFF. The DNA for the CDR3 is TGTGCCAGCAGGAGGGACTCCACCGGGGAGCTGTTTTTT.